The present entry profiles one TCR beta chain with its context. After template switching added a universal primer site, the resulting cDNA carried unique molecular identifiers. One entry per CDR3 protein results from TCRdb running MiXCR on the 5' RACE reads. The sample shows fewer than 550,000 distinct CDR3 sequences, 14% of them seen only once. The CDR3 extends over 14 amino acids. CDR1 is MDHEN, CDR2 SYDVKM, per germline. V was cut by 2 bases and J by 2 bases, with 7 bases left in between. In every case, the donor was a healthy Caucasian. This sample is drawn from a study of identical twins. The same sample was also used in a study of yellow fever vaccine responses in identical twins.

The chain combines TRBV28 with TRBJ2-4; D remains ambiguous. This TCR came from a woman aged 18-29 years in good health. What was sequenced was CD4+ T cells sorted from blood. The CDR3 DNA is TGTGCCAGCAGTTTAACAGCCTCCAAAAACATTCAGTACTTC. Translation: CASSLTASKNIQYF.